This T cell receptor (beta chain) emerged from a study of cytomegalovirus exposure and HLA in healthy donors (dated 2017 in TCRdb). General notes on the study: According to an earlier analysis of 587 of the donors, some 180 million T cells yielded roughly 100 million unique TCR beta sequences and around 300 Gb of sequence data. Around 330 gigabases of sequencing data and tens of millions of unique TCR sequences made up an early release that covered 500 to 650 HLA-typed donors. Of the 398 genotyped donors, 65% to 90% were placed in the genetic ancestry cluster associated with self-reported Caucasian donors. The study was designed to test whether signatures of past pathogen exposure could be identified by cataloging public T cell receptors. Using immunosequencing, the study profiled T cell repertoires from 500 to 800 subjects and related those repertoires to cytomegalovirus serostatus. A separate validation cohort of approximately 120 different subjects was used in addition to the roughly 670-subject first cohort. The study combined high-throughput TCR immunosequencing, statistical association of individual TCRs with disease status, and machine learning to predict cytomegalovirus infection status. A later analysis re-analyzed previously published TCR beta repertoires from 666 donors and added high-resolution HLA genotyping to study TCR occurrence patterns. The later analysis used no new phenotypic data to find candidate immune exposures, relying instead on TCR beta sequences and their occurrence across donors. In an earlier analysis of a few hundred of the donors, high-throughput TCR beta sequencing was used to judge whether each TCR beta V gene segment behaved as functional or pseudogenic. Donor age, sex, ethnicity and CMV serostatus were compiled together with the repertoire data. Genome-wide SNP genotypes for about 55% of the roughly 670 donors were used in a later genetic analysis, which treated that subset as a discovery cohort. All discovery cohort repertoires had been generated using a single sequencing platform. HLA typing covered class I and class II loci at four-digit resolution. Typing coverage differed by locus: A, B, C, DRB1 and DQB1 were typed in roughly 620-640 donors, DQA1 in 522, DPA1 in around 610, and DPB1 in 450 to 490. Because of strong linkage in the cohort, five DR-DQ haplotypes were treated as single units for association and clustering. Among around 400 genotyped donors of the cohort, an average of around 250,000 unique TCR beta nucleotide sequences was sequenced per donor, of which roughly 18% were non-productive. What the study reported, not specific to this receptor: Because counts were too low, about 18 rarely observed V segments, including chromosome 9 orphons, were excluded from the earlier analysis of some 540 of the donors. In a later analysis, HLA-associated TCR beta chains were found to be more clonally expanded and to have lower generation probabilities than equally common non-associated chains. The 87-base-pair reads could not distinguish some IMGT-functional V segments, including TRBV6-2 and TRBV6-3, so those segments were excluded. In an earlier analysis of over 550 of the donors, most TCR beta V segments were observed in productive rearrangements about 87% or about 30% of the time, broadly matching IMGT annotations. Linkage disequilibrium might explain the correlated functional status among segregating V segments, but an unknown experimental factor could not be ruled out. In a later analysis, TCR association rates were found to vary across HLA loci, with the most associated TCRs seen for DRB1 alleles and the fewest for HLA-C alleles. Sequencing depth was assumed to be roughly uniform across donors in the presence/absence analyses, though that assumption may not hold. In vitro tests confirmed that a few of the cytomegalovirus-associated TCR beta chains recognize cytomegalovirus antigens. A cluster of highly shared sequence variants was judged likely to represent a technical artifact of the sequencing pipeline. According to a later genetic analysis, donors in an Asian-associated ancestry cluster had fewer N-insertions in productive TCRs than the roughly 660-donor mean. A later analysis found that most CMV-associated TCR beta chains appeared HLA-restricted, with HLA associations seemingly driven largely by CMV exposure. A later analysis associated 15,000 or so TCR beta sequences with specific HLA alleles at a false discovery rate of 0.05. In this cohort, only TCR beta chains were sequenced, and detectable features were limited by the absence of alpha or paired-chain data. Assigning TCR associations to individual alleles was difficult when HLA alleles, especially DR and DQ, strongly co-occurred. In both the original and validation cohorts, the classifier was reported to diagnose cytomegalovirus status with high specificity and sensitivity. A further reported finding was that TCR beta sequences accurately predicted the HLA-A and HLA-B alleles for most subjects in the first cohort. The authors suggested that the approach could potentially be generalized to other disease states and immunological phenotypes. A total of fewer than 200 TCR beta chains were listed by the study as associated with cytomegalovirus. Because HLA typing was missing for some donors at each locus, association tests included only the typed subset. The only immune exposure information available for the cohort was CMV serostatus. While some public TCRs were present in many individuals, most TCR sequences turned up only very rarely across donors. In a later genetic analysis, a missense DCLRE1C variant was associated with V-gene and J-gene trimming of TCR beta chains, and the association was replicated in an independent cohort. According to a later analysis, parvovirus B19, influenza, CMV and Epstein-Barr virus appeared linked to several top co-occurrence clusters.

On this clone: The antigen this receptor binds is unknown. Base qualities are not at hand, and no much larger clone is one base apart.

Libraries came from the immunoSEQ multiplex PCR assay. The multiplex PCR relied on a mix of 60 forward primers for TCR Vbeta segments and 13 reverse primers for TCR Jbeta segments. Amplification of the CDR3 region of rearranged TCR beta genes was performed with a multiplex PCR assay on genomic DNA. On the Illumina HiSeq System, the amplified TCR beta libraries were sequenced as 87-base-pair reads. Per the authors' processing: A later analysis counted tens of millions of unique TCR beta chains across the 640 or so repertoires, and around 9.9 million of these chains were shared by at least two donors. Raw reads were error-corrected and collapsed into unique sequences with a nearest-neighbor algorithm that merged closely related sequences to remove PCR and sequencing errors. V, D and J gene segments were assigned by aligning CDR3 sequences to IMGT reference sequences. For a sequence to be retained, a match of at least six nucleotides to both a V gene segment and a J gene segment was required. A rearrangement counted as productive if the CDR3 had no stop codons and remained in frame with V and J, and every other rearrangement counted as non-productive. CDR3 was defined according to IMGT convention as the region running from the second conserved V-encoded cysteine to the conserved J-encoded phenylalanine. The earlier analysis of around 640 of the donors excluded sequences that lacked an unambiguous match to a single V gene segment. In an earlier analysis of around 600 of the donors, V segments were called functional above 56.7% productive rearrangements and were called segregating when the between-donor standard deviation exceeded 5%. To diagnose cytomegalovirus status from the catalog of TCR beta chain sequences, a statistical classification framework was built. A later analysis assigned V and J genes by comparing TCR nucleotide sequences with IMGT/GENE-DB human TR gene sequences. Using the TCRdist pipeline, a later analysis assigned CDR3 sequences along with most-parsimonious VDJ recombination scenarios. A later analysis defined each TCR beta chain by its CDR3 amino acid sequence plus V-gene family, and excluded reads lacking a unique V-gene family. A later analysis removed over 500 highly shared, low-generation-probability nucleotide sequences to deal with suspected cross-contamination and a sequencing artifact. For each public chain, a later analysis derived a clonal expansion index from normalized ranks of inferred template counts within each repertoire. In a later analysis, generation probabilities were computed with a VDJ recombination model fitted to out-of-frame rearrangements, and the resulting probabilities were checked against IGoR. A later analysis scored TCR-TCR, TCR-HLA and TCR-CMV co-occurrence with hypergeometric tests, applying a repertoire-size bias correction to TCR pairs. A later analysis estimated false discovery rates by permuting HLA or CMV assignments 20 times. In a later analysis, co-occurring TCRs were grouped with DBSCAN, and TCRdist sequence similarity was added when clustering was performed within HLA-allele-positive subsets. Co-occurrence clustering excluded repertoires with fewer than 30,000 or more than 120,000 public chains, plus five with anomalous nucleotide sharing. Entries here come from immuneACCESS through TCRdb and include only in-frame sequences with V and J called. Some clones fail to appear in such tables; in the studies checked, an unresolved V gene covers under half of the shortfall, and the cause of the remainder is unknown. V, J and clone size are taken as reported in that table, and D and trimming were inferred from the DNA itself. This sample gives around 190,000 clones in total; roughly four fifths of them show up just once. The leading ten clones occupy less than 2% of the sample.

CDR3 length: 13 amino acids, cysteine to phenylalanine. Only the CDR3 DNA is retained, 39 bases long and in frame from the first base. The junction carries 8 bases between V and J, which are trimmed by 7 bases and 1 base respectively. From the germline V gene (reference sequence), CDR1 is LNHDA and CDR2 is SQIVND. The cohort comprised fewer than 700 healthy bone marrow donors. At the time of sampling, all cohort members were nominally healthy, though unrecorded immune exposures were likely present. The donor was CMV seronegative and belonged to the group of 352 seronegative cohort members. A peripheral blood sample was provided by each donor, and peripheral blood mononuclear cells were used for TCR beta sequencing. The Qiagen DNeasy Blood Extraction Kit was used to extract genomic DNA from the blood cell samples.

This receptor was obtained from a young man in good health and CMV-seronegative. The rearranged segments are TRBV19 and TRBJ1-5; the D gene remains uncertain. Source material: PBMCs. The nucleotide sequence is TGTGCCAGTAACCTAGCAAGCAATCAGCCCCAGCATTTT. This codes for CASNLASNQPQHF.